This T cell receptor (beta chain) appears in the sequencing data of a study of OX40 agonist ivuxolimab in advanced cancers. Study at large: Participants averaged about 66 years of age (range roughly 23 to 80) and were 82.7% male. Past anti-PD-1, anti-PD-L1 or anti-CTLA-4 therapy was accepted, and approximately 40% had received some.

Assay used: immunoSEQ multiplex PCR; TCRdb lists only in-frame clones, some missing. The table includes some 64,000 clones, more than 85% detected once. General observations from the study: Some of the nonresponding patients also showed low levels of normalized T-cell clonal expansion. Antigen specificity was not determined for the expanded peripheral T cells.

On this clone: The antigen is unknown.

CDR1 is SEHNR and CDR2 is FQNEAQ in the germline V gene (reference sequence). The V gene lost 5 bases and the J gene lost 9 bases, with 14 bases spanning the gap. The CDR3 is 13 residues long. The material was CD4+ or CD8+ T cells sorted from blood, obtained in a trial of the OX40 agonist ivuxolimab. The chain joins TRBV7-9 to TRBJ2-1; no clear D gene. This TCR came from an adult with an advanced solid tumor such as melanoma, head and neck, liver or kidney cancer. This CDR3 is CASSPSEYTEQFF. CDR3 sequence (DNA): TGTGCCAGCAGCCCCTCCGAGTATACTGAGCAGTTCTTC.